This T cell receptor (beta chain) originates from a study of blood T cell repertoires in COVID-19. Across the whole study: COVID-19 samples from acute and convalescent phases originated in the United States, Italy and Spain. In each case, the material was cDNA or gDNA derived from T cells, B-cell-depleted T cells, or PBMCs.

In the source study's methods: Amplifying reference gene primers gave estimates of nucleated cell counts. Repertoires were generated with immunoSEQ multiplex PCR, while TCRdb's copy carries only in-frame clones and drops some. V, J and clone size are those of that table, while D and trimming were read from the DNA. The table lists some 460,000 clones, roughly 91% of them singletons. V gave up 0 bases and J gave up 2 bases, with 13 bases separating them. This CDR3 is 16 amino acids long. Germline V gene data show CDR1 as SGHAT and CDR2 as FQDESV (reference sequence). The source material was peripheral blood. This TCR was recovered from a woman in her twenties or thirties with acute or convalescent COVID-19. V and J are TRBV11-1 and TRBJ2-5, with D possibly TRBD1 on 7 matching bases. The CDR3 sequence is CASSLASRGRQETQYF. CDR3 coding DNA: TGTGCCAGCAGCTTAGCGTCCAGGGGGAGGCAAGAGACCCAGTACTTC. The variable domain in full, completed from reference TRBV11-1 and TRBJ2-5, reads EAEVAQSPRYKITEKSQAVAFWCDPISGHATLYWYRQILGQGPELLVQFQDESVVDDSQLPKDRFSAERLKGVDSTLKIQPAELGDSAMYLCASSLASRGRQETQYFGPGTRLLVL.